Below, one TCR beta chain is given with its context. The data were obtained in a study of blood T cell repertoires in COVID-19. At the level of the study: Acute-phase and convalescent COVID-19 samples originated in the United States, Italy and Spain.

The study assigned cohorts using participant-reported clinical history. Germline V CDR1 and CDR2: LNHNV, YYDKDF (reference sequence). This CDR3 has 14 residues. V lost 2 bases, J lost 7 bases, and 11 bases lay in between. TCRdb's copy holds only in-frame clones and misses some; the assay was immunoSEQ multiplex PCR. The sample includes approximately 320,000 clones, 87% of them seen just once. The gene calls are TRBV15 and TRBJ2-2; D is undetermined. The receptor's source is a woman under 30 who had recovered from COVID-19. The source material was PBMCs or T cells enriched from blood (not recorded which). The DNA of the CDR3 is TGTGCCACCAGCAGAACTCCCACGGGCGGGGAGCTGTTTTTT. Translating gives CATSRTPTGGELFF.